A selection of T cell receptor beta chains follows, all from one sample in a study of prognosis after radiotherapy for stage I lung cancer. TCRdb processed the multiplex PCR reads anew with MiXCR; each CDR3 protein has one entry. The table lists roughly 15,000 distinct CDR3 sequences, 30% to 40% of them singletons, with approximately 41% in the top ten. Sequenced here: PBMCs, sampled before or after stereotactic body radiation therapy (not recorded which). Receptor source: a donor aged 50 or older with non-small cell lung cancer. Both conserved end residues are part of each CDR3. Only part of the rows carry a size: once, few, many, or a class if the clone is expanded.

V gene	J gene	clone size	CDR3 protein
TRBV28	TRBJ1-1	many	CASSLFGGGTEAFF
TRBV7-9	TRBJ2-3	many	CASSSTHRGLGVQDTQYF
TRBV2	TRBJ1-4	many	CASRGWGVINEKLFF
TRBV27	TRBJ2-7	medium-sized	CASSDNYEQYF
TRBV20-1	TRBJ2-5	many	CSASHPRQETQYF
TRBV4-1	TRBJ1-5	many	CASSQDLGRGQPQHF
TRBV7-4	TRBJ2-3	many	CASSPKGGFTDTQYF
TRBV6-5	TRBJ1-1	many	CASSYREPLKAFF
TRBV6-1	TRBJ2-7	medium-sized	CATRQGTSYEQYF
TRBV6-5	TRBJ1-4	NA	CASSYFGPQVNRGDSKLFF
TRBV29-1	TRBJ2-7	NA	CVVQGTRGEQYF
TRBV20-1	TRBJ2-3	NA	CSASLAELTNTQYF
TRBV15	TRBJ1-6	once	CATSGLRENSHLHF
TRBV5-1	TRBJ2-7	many	CASSYGTSGYEQYF
TRBV20-1	TRBJ2-5	NA	CSARDREETKYF
TRBV28	TRBJ1-2	many	CASRVTGQGALLIYGYTF
TRBV5-6	TRBJ2-2	few	CASSLGFMGTGELFF
TRBV6-2/TRBV6-3	TRBJ1-5	NA	CASSPWYRARKRHF
TRBV10-3	TRBJ1-1	many	CAISERGPDTEAFF
TRBV20-1	TRBJ1-2	many	CSARGRQGFEGTGLYGYTF
TRBV6-1	TRBJ1-1	many	CASSHRTANTEAFF
TRBV14	TRBJ2-7	many	CASSQAYEQYF
TRBV6-1	TRBJ2-7	medium-sized	CASSLGFYEQYF
TRBV6-1	TRBJ2-5	many	CASTNEARAQETQYF
TRBV20-1	TRBJ1-5	NA	CSARPRATGGLGNQPQHF
TRBV20-1	TRBJ2-3	medium-sized	CSARGSRGTDTQYF
TRBV7-9	TRBJ2-1	NA	CASSDTGTSGTYNERFF
TRBV7-8	TRBJ2-3	medium-sized	CASSYGPLGTQYF